The 15 T cell receptor beta chains given below trace back to one sample, sequenced in a study of blood T cells in healthy people across ages. With a J-beta primer mix and a sample-barcoded 5' primer, a second PCR ran roughly 6 to 12 cycles. One entry per CDR3 protein results from TCRdb running MiXCR on the 5' RACE reads. The sample has about 970,000 distinct CDR3 sequences; approximately 50% are singletons. The sample was blood. Receptors originate from a woman aged 55-70 years in good health.

Worth noting for this clonotype: Germline and junction disagree at one end, which may indicate a read error. The genes are TRBV7-8 and TRBJ1-1; 9 bases match TRBD1. CDR1 is SGHVS and CDR2 is FQNEAQ in the germline V gene. CDR3 length equals 20 residues. The CDR3 loop reads CASNLFVPPRDRDRSTEAFF. As DNA, the CDR3 is TGTGCCAGCAACTTATTTGTTCCTCCCCGGGACAGGGATCGGAGCACTGAAGCTTTCTTT.

This clonotype was picked up a small number of times. The chain uses TRBV11-2 and TRBJ2-1, with TRBD2 matching 13 bases. Germline V gene lookup returns CDR1 SGHAT and CDR2 FQNNGV. The V and J ends lost 8 bases and 8 bases, in that order; junction bases with no gene match: 9. The CDR3 extends over 15 amino acids. The CDR3, as DNA: TGTGCCAGCGGGCGTAGGACTAGCGGGAGTCATGAGCAGTTCTTC. Encoded protein: CASGRRTSGSHEQFF. Together with reference TRBV11-2 and TRBJ2-1, the CDR3 gives the full variable domain: EAGVAQSPRYKIIEKRQSVAFWCNPISGHATLYWYQQILGQGPKLLIQFQNNGVVDDSQLPKDRFSAERLKGVDSTLKIQPAKLEDSAVYLCASGRRTSGSHEQFFGPGTRLTVL.

The V and J genes are TRBV18 and TRBJ2-7, with D possibly TRBD2 on 5 matching bases. Looked up from germline, CDR1 is KGHSH and CDR2 is LQKENI. V lost 3 bases and J 2 bases, leaving 14 bases between the germline ends. The CDR3 is 15 amino acids. In nucleotides, the CDR3 is TGTGCCAGCTCACCCTGGCTAGCTGATCCCTACGAGCAGTACTTC. Translated: CASSPWLADPYEQYF.

The chain joins TRBV6-6 to TRBJ2-7, with D hard to call. The germline V and J ends were trimmed by 4 bases and 6 bases, with 13 bases remaining between them. The CDR3 sequence is 13 residues long. Germline V lookup: CDR1 MNHNY, CDR2 SVGAGI (reference sequence). The CDR3 reads CASSFPSTTEQYF. The CDR3, as DNA: TGTGCCAGCAGTTTCCCTAGTACGACCGAGCAGTACTTC.

The chain uses TRBV4-3 and TRBJ2-1, with 10 bases aligning to TRBD2. The CDR3 contains 18 residues. Germline lookup yields CDR1 LGHNA and CDR2 YSLEER. With V trimmed by 0 bases and J by 3 bases, 8 bases remained unmatched. This CDR3 is CASSQDLWWTSGYNEQFF. The CDR3 coding sequence is TGCGCCAGCAGCCAAGATCTATGGTGGACTAGCGGCTACAATGAGCAGTTCTTC.

This clonotype was seen more than once but under ten times. The chain uses TRBV9 and TRBJ2-7; 8 nucleotides line up with TRBD1. The V and J ends lost 0 bases and 5 bases, in that order; junction bases with no gene match: 7. This CDR3 spans 15 amino acids. Germline V gives CDR1 SGDLS, CDR2 YYNGEE. The CDR3 loop reads CASSVGQGHAHEQYF. CDR3 DNA sequence: TGTGCCAGCAGCGTAGGACAGGGGCATGCCCACGAGCAGTACTTC.

The V and J genes are TRBV28 and TRBJ1-5; a possible D gene is TRBD1 (6 bases). Trimming removed 5 bases from V and 5 bases from J, with 19 bases in between. The CDR3 length is 16 residues. CDR1 is MDHEN and CDR2 is SYDVKM in the germline V gene. CDR3 in amino acids: CASSSPAGQLDQPQHF. CDR3 DNA: TGTGCCAGCAGTAGCCCCGCAGGACAGCTGGATCAGCCCCAGCATTTT.

This clonotype was detected only a few times. The V and J genes are TRBV7-2 and TRBJ2-1; TRBD2 matches at 8 bases. The length of the CDR3 is 15 residues. Germline V gene lookup returns CDR1 SGHTA and CDR2 FQGNSA. V lost 0 bases and J lost 5; bases outside the gene matches: 3. The CDR3: CASSLAAGGHNEQFF. CDR3 coding DNA: TGTGCCAGCAGCTTAGCGGCGGGGGGCCACAATGAGCAGTTCTTC.

The V and J genes are TRBV4-1 and TRBJ2-7; 9 positions match TRBD2. Germline V gives CDR1 MGHRA, CDR2 YSYEKL. V dropped 2 bases and J dropped 3; count of bases not matched to a gene: 5. The CDR3 is 15 amino acids. This CDR3 reads CASSQWTSESYEQYF. In DNA form, the CDR3 reads TGCGCCAGCAGCCAATGGACTAGCGAGAGCTACGAGCAGTACTTC.

This chain joins TRBV20-1 and TRBJ2-5, with 14 bases matching TRBD2. CDR1 is DFQATT, CDR2 SNEGSKA, per germline (reference sequence). V gave up 4 bases and J gave up 5 bases; unmatched junction bases: 12. The CDR3 is 17 amino acids. CDR3 in DNA: TGCAGTGCTACAAAGGGACTAGCGGGAGTATTGGGGGAGACCCAGTACTTC. This sequence encodes CSATKGLAGVLGETQYF.

The chain employs TRBV7-2 and TRBJ2-3; 12 bases map to TRBD1. V was clipped by 3 bases and J by 4 bases; unmatched bases: 11. Germline V gene sequence: CDR1 SGHTA, CDR2 FQGNSA. The CDR3 length is 18 residues. This chain's CDR3 is CASSLASPGQGAADTQYF. The DNA of the CDR3 is TGTGCCAGCAGCTTGGCCAGTCCGGGACAGGGGGCTGCAGATACGCAGTATTTT.

The genes are TRBV28 and TRBJ2-5; 8 positions match TRBD2. The germline CDR1 and CDR2 sequences are MDHEN and SYDVKM. The CDR3 is 13 residues long. The V gene end was trimmed by 9 bases and the J gene end by 4 bases; junction bases not matched to a gene: 7. CDR3 region: CASSSGGIETQYF. In nucleotides, the CDR3 is TGTGCCAGTTCGTCGGGAGGGATAGAGACCCAGTACTTC.

The chain combines TRBV10-3 with TRBJ2-7; a possible D gene is TRBD1 (5 bases). The V and J ends lost 3 bases and 5 bases respectively, with 5 bases between them. The CDR3 contains 11 residues. In germline, CDR1 is ENHRY, CDR2 SYGVKD. The CDR3 is CAISEGDEQYF. The DNA of the CDR3 is TGTGCCATCAGTGAAGGGGACGAGCAGTACTTC.

The rearrangement joins TRBV7-2 to TRBJ2-3, with 8 nucleotides matching TRBD2. Matching the DNA end better, TRBJ2-2 makes the J call doubtful. Germline V gene sequence: CDR1 SGHTA, CDR2 FQGNSA. CDR3 size: 14 residues. CDR3 protein: CASSPGRAYGELFF. CDR3 DNA sequence: TGTGCCAGCAGCCCCGGGAGGGCCTACGGGGAGCTGTTTTTT.

This clonotype has just a few counts. The chain couples TRBV10-3 to TRBJ1-6; a weak D match, TRBD1 (5 bases). V dropped 8 bases and J dropped 7 bases, with 12 bases sitting between them. The V gene's germline CDR1 is ENHRY and CDR2 SYGVKD. The CDR3 runs to 13 residues. The CDR3 DNA reads as TGTGCCATCTCCTTGACAGAGAATTCACCCCTCCACTTT. This sequence encodes CAISLTENSPLHF.